This TCR beta chain was sequenced for a study of radiation and T cells in renal cell carcinoma. Profiled with immunoSEQ multiplex PCR; TCRdb holds only in-frame clones, not every one. The sample yields about 150,000 clones, 88% seen once. Time point meaning: baseline pretreatment blood. As for treatment: 15 Gy SBRT to primary tumor, nephrectomy 4 weeks later. Germline V gene lookup returns CDR1 SGHTA and CDR2 FQGTGA. Deletions cut 5 bases from V and 10 bases from J, with 17 bases between. The CDR3 runs to 13 residues. The J gene is TRBJ2-5, the V gene TRBV7-3, with a weak D call TRBD2 (6 bases). This receptor was taken from a woman in her 70s with renal cell carcinoma. This sample comprised blood, obtained from a patient whose treatment included radiotherapy and nephrectomy. The CDR3 loop is CASSPLRAGGQYF. CDR3 bases: TGTGCCAGCAGCCCCCTGCGAGCCGGGGGCCAGTACTTC.